This T cell receptor beta chain derives from a study of blood T cells in healthy people across ages. Whole-study findings and limits: Age advanced and TCR beta diversity per million T cells fell, roughly linearly.

This clonotype was observed at least ten times. The antigen remains unidentified. J gave up 4 bases and V 4 bases, and 1 base lay outside the gene matches. The germline V gene has CDR1 SGHVS and CDR2 FQNEAQ. The CDR3 length is 14 residues. Sample-barcoded 5' priming and a J-beta primer mix drove a second PCR of 7 to 11 cycles. TCRdb re-called the 5' RACE reads through MiXCR, storing one row per CDR3 protein. This table holds 550,000 to 750,000 distinct CDR3 sequences, roughly 21% found once. Source material: blood. This receptor was obtained from a man aged 70-80 years in good health. V is TRBV7-8 and J is TRBJ2-5, with 12 nucleotides matching TRBD1. CDR3 in amino acids: CASSWDRGRETQYF. The CDR3 nucleotides read TGTGCCAGCAGCTGGGACAGGGGGCGAGAGACCCAGTACTTC.